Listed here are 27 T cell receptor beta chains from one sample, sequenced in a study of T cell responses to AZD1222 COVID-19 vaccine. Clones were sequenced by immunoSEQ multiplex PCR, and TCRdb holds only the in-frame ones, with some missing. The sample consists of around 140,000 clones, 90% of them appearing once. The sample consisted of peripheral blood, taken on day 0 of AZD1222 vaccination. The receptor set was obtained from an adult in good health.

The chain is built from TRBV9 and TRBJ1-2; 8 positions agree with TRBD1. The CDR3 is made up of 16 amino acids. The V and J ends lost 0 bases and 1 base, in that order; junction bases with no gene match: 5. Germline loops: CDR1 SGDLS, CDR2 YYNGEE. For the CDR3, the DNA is TGTGCCAGCAGCGTAGGTCAGGGGGCTGGTAACTATGGCTACACCTTC. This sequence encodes CASSVGQGAGNYGYTF.

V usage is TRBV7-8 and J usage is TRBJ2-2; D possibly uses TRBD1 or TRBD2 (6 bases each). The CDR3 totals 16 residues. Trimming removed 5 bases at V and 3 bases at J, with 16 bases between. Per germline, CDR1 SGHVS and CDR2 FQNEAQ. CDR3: CASSVAQGTYTGELFF. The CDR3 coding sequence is TGTGCCAGCAGCGTCGCCCAGGGGACTTACACCGGGGAGCTGTTTTTT.

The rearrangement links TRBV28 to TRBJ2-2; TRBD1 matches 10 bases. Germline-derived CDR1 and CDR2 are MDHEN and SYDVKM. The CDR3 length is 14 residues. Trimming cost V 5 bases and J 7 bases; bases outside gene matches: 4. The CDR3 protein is CASSGQGVFGELFF. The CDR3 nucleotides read TGTGCCAGCAGTGGACAGGGGGTTTTCGGGGAGCTGTTTTTT.

CDR3: CASSLSWSTEAFF. CDR3 coding DNA: TGTGCCAGCAGTTTATCGTGGAGCACTGAAGCTTTCTTT. The chain is built from TRBV27 and TRBJ1-1, with D unclear. CDR3 length: 13 amino acids. Germline CDR1 is MNHEY and CDR2 is SMNVEV (reference sequence). V lost 0 bases, J lost 4 bases, and 6 bases lay in between.

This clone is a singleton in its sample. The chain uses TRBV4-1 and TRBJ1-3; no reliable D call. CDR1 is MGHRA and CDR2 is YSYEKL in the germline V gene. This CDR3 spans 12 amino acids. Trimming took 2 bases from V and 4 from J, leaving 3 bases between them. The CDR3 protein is CASSQTGNTIYF. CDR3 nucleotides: TGCGCCAGCAGCCAAACCGGAAACACCATATATTTT.

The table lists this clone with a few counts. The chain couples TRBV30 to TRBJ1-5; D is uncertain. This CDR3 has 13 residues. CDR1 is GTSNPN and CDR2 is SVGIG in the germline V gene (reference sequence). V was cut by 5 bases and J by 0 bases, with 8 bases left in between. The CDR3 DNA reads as TGTGCCTGGGACCGTAATAGCAATCAGCCCCAGCATTTT. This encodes CAWDRNSNQPQHF.

The CDR3 bases are TGTGCCAGCAGGGGCCAGGGGAGTGGGCAGCCCCAGCATTTT. This sequence encodes CASRGQGSGQPQHF. The chain joins TRBV6-5 to TRBJ1-5, with D possibly TRBD1 on 6 matching bases. The CDR3 loop spans 14 amino acids. Per the germline V gene, CDR1 is MNHEY and CDR2 is SVGAGI. The V end lost 6 bases, the J end lost 7 bases, and 16 bases lay between the germline ends.

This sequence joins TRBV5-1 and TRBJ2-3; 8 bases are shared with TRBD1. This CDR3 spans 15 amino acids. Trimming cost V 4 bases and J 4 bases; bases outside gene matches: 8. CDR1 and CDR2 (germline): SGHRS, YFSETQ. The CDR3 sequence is CASSPGDRLADTQYF. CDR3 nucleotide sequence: TGCGCCAGCAGCCCCGGGGACAGGTTGGCAGATACGCAGTATTTT.

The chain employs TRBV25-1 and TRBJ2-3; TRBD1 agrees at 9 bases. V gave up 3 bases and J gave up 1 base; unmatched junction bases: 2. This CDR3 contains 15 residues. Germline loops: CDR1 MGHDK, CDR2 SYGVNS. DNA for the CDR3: TGTGCCAGCAGTGAGGGACAGGGTGGCACAGATACGCAGTATTTT. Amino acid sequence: CASSEGQGGTDTQYF.

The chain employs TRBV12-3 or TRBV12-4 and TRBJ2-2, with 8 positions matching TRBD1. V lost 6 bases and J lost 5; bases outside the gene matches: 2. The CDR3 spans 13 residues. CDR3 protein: CASRGQGTGELFF. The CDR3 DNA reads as TGTGCCAGCAGAGGACAGGGTACCGGGGAGCTGTTTTTT.

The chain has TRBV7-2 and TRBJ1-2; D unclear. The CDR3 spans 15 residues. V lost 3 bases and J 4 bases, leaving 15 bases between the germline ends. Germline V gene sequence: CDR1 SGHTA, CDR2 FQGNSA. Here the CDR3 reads CASSFGSPSIYGYTF. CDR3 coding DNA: TGTGCCAGCAGCTTCGGGAGCCCCTCTATCTATGGCTACACCTTC. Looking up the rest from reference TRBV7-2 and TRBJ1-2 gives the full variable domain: GAGVSQSPSNKVTEKGKDVELRCDPISGHTALYWYRQSLGQGLEFLIYFQGNSAPDKSGLPSDRFSAERTGGSVSTLTIQRTQQEDSAVYLCASSFGSPSIYGYTFGSGTRLTVV.

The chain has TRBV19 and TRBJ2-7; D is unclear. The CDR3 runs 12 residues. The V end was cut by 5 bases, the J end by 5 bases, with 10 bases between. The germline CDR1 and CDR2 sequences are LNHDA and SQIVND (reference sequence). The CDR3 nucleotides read TGTGCCAGTAGTGGTGCATTCGACGAGCAGTACTTC. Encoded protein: CASSGAFDEQYF.

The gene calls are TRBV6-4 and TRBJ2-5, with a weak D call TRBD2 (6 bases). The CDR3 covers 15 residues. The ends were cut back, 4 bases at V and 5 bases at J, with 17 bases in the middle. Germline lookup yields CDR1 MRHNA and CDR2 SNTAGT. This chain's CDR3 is CASSGGTGARETQYF. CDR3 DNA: TGTGCCAGCAGTGGAGGGACTGGTGCTCGGGAGACCCAGTACTTC.

The CDR3 reads CASSLLTINTGELFF. The CDR3 nucleotides read TGCGCCAGCTCACTTCTGACCATAAACACCGGGGAGCTGTTTTTT. This rearrangement joins TRBV4-3 to TRBJ2-2; D unclear. This CDR3 comprises 15 residues. The V gene lost 8 bases and the J gene lost 2 bases, with 15 bases spanning the gap. Germline V gives CDR1 LGHNA, CDR2 YSLEER.

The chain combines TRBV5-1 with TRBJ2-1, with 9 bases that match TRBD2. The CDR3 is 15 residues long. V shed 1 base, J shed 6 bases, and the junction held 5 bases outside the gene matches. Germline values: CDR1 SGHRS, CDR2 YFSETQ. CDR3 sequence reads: CASSLMAGGLNEQFF. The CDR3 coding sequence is TGCGCCAGCAGCTTGATGGCGGGGGGGCTCAATGAGCAGTTCTTC.

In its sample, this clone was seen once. The CDR3 loop is CASSPRQGSYNEQFF. The CDR3 DNA follows: TGTGCCAGCAGCCCGCGACAGGGGTCCTACAATGAGCAGTTCTTC. The rearrangement joins TRBV7-2 to TRBJ2-1; 8 positions agree with TRBD1. Germline V gene lookup returns CDR1 SGHTA and CDR2 FQGNSA. Trimming cost V 5 bases and J 1 base; bases outside gene matches: 4. The CDR3 has 15 residues.

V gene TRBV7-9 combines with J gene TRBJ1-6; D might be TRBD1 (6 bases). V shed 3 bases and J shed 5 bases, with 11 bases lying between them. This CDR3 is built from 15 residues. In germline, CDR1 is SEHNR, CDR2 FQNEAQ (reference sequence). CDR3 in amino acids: CASSLGTHNNSPLHF. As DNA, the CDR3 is TGTGCCAGCAGCTTGGGGACACATAATAATTCACCCCTCCACTTT.

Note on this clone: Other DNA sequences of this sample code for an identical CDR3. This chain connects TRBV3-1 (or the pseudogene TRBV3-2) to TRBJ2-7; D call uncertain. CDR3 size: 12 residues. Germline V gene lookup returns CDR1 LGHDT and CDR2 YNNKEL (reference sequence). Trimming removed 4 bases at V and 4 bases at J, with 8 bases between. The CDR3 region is CASSPSSYEQYF. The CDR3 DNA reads TGTGCCAGCAGCCCCTCATCATACGAGCAGTACTTC.

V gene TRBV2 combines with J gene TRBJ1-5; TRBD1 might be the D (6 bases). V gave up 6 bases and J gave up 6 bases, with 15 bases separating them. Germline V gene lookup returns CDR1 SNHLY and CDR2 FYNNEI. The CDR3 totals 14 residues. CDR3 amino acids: CASRVGGLSQPQHF. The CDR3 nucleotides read TGTGCCAGCAGGGTCGGGGGGCTCTCTCAGCCCCAGCATTTT.

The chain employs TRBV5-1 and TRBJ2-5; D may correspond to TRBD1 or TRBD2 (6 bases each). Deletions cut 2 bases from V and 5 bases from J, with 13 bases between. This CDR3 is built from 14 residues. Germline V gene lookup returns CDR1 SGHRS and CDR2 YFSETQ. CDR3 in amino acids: CASSLGGIEETQYF. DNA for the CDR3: TGCGCCAGCAGCTTAGGGGGGATTGAGGAGACCCAGTACTTC.

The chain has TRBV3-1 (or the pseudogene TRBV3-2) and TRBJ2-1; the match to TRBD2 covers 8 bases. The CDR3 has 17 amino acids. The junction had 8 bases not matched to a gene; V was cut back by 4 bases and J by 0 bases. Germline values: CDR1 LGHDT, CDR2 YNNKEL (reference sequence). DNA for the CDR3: TGTGCCAGCAGCCCCTTTCCGGGGGGGAGCTCCTACAATGAGCAGTTCTTC. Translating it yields CASSPFPGGSSYNEQFF.

CDR3 protein: CASSWAGDPNTGELFF. CDR3 nucleotide sequence: TGTGCCAGCAGCTGGGCAGGGGACCCGAACACCGGGGAGCTGTTTTTT. This sequence joins TRBV5-4 and TRBJ2-2; tentative D call: TRBD1 (6 bases). V was trimmed by 3 bases and J by 0 bases, leaving 12 bases between them. The CDR3 consists of 16 residues. The germline gives CDR1 SGHNT, CDR2 YYREEE (reference sequence).

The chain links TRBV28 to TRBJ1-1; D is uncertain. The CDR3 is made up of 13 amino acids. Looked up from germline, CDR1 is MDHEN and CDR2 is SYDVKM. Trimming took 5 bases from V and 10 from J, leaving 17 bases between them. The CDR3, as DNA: TGTGCCAGCAGTACCCAAGCCCCAATGAGAGCTTTCTTT. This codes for CASSTQAPMRAFF.

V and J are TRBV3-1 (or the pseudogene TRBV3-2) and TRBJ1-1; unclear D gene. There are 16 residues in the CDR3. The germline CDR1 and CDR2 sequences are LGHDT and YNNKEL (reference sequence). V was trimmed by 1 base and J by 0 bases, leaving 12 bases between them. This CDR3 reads CASSQGCQPLNTEAFF. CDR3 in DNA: TGTGCCAGCAGCCAAGGGTGCCAGCCACTGAACACTGAAGCTTTCTTT.

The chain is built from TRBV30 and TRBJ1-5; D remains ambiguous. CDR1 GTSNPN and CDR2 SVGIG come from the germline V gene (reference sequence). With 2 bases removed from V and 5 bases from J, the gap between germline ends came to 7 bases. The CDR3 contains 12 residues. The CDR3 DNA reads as TGTGCCTGGAGTCCAGTGGATCAGCCCCAGCATTTT. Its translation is CAWSPVDQPQHF.

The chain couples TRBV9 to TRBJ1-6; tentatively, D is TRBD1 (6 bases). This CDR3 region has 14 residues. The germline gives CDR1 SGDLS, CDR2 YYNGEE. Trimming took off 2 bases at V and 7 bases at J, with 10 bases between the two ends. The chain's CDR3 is CASSVGHENSPLHF. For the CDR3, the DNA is TGTGCCAGCAGCGTGGGACACGAAAATTCACCCCTCCACTTT. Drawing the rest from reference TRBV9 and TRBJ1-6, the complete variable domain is DSGVTQTPKHLITATGQRVTLRCSPRSGDLSVYWYQQSLDQGLQFLIQYYNGEERAKGNILERFSAQQFPDLHSELNLSSLELGDSALYFCASSVGHENSPLHFGNGTRLTVT.

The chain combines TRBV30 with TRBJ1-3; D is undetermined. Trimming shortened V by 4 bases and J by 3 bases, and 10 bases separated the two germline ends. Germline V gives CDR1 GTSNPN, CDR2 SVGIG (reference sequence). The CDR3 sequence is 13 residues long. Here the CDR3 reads CAWIEVFGNTIYF. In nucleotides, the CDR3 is TGTGCCTGGATCGAGGTTTTTGGAAACACCATATATTTT.